The 13 T cell receptor beta chains below come from one sample, sequenced in a study of blood T cell repertoires in COVID-19. Method: immunoSEQ multiplex PCR; TCRdb's copy keeps in-frame clones and lacks some. The sample lists around 60,000 clones; 84% were seen once. Sequenced input: peripheral blood. The receptor set was obtained from a woman between 55 and 75 years old with acute or convalescent COVID-19.

CDR3 nucleotide sequence: TGTGCCAGCAGACAAACAGGGATCAATCAGCCCCAGCATTTT. Translating it yields CASRQTGINQPQHF. The chain is built from TRBV27 and TRBJ1-5, with a tentative D call TRBD1 (6 bases). The CDR3 has 14 amino acids. Germline values: CDR1 MNHEY, CDR2 SMNVEV (reference sequence). With 6 bases removed from V and 3 bases from J, the gap between germline ends came to 12 bases.

This chain links TRBV18 with TRBJ1-4; 9 bases agree with TRBD1. The germline V gene has CDR1 KGHSH and CDR2 LQKENI. The V gene end was trimmed by 3 bases and the J gene end by 5 bases; junction bases not matched to a gene: 7. CDR3 size: 16 residues. For the CDR3, the DNA is TGTGCCAGCTCACCGACACAGGGGGCTGCAAATGAAAAACTGTTTTTT. As protein: CASSPTQGAANEKLFF.

V and J are TRBV7-9 and TRBJ2-6; D unresolved. The CDR3 totals 14 residues. V was trimmed by 5 bases and J by 0 bases, leaving 5 bases between them. Germline-derived CDR1 and CDR2 are SEHNR and FQNEAQ (reference sequence). CDR3 DNA: TGTGCCAGCAGCCTTATCTCTGGGGCCAACGTCCTGACTTTC. This gives the protein CASSLISGANVLTF.

The rearrangement joins TRBV3-1 (or the pseudogene TRBV3-2) to TRBJ1-2; weak D call: TRBD1 (5 bases). V lost 4 bases and J 6 bases, leaving 12 bases between the germline ends. CDR1 is LGHDT, CDR2 YNNKEL, per germline (reference sequence). The CDR3 consists of 13 residues. CDR3 nucleotides: TGTGCCAGCAGCCGGACATTGTCAAATGGCTACACCTTC. Amino acid sequence: CASSRTLSNGYTF.

This chain connects TRBV27 to TRBJ1-2, with 8 bases matching TRBD1. CDR1 and CDR2 from the germline V gene are MNHEY and SMNVEV (reference sequence). The CDR3 has 15 amino acids. V was pared by 7 bases and J by 4 bases, with 11 bases of the junction left unmatched. CDR3 coding DNA: TGTGCCAGCAAGTTCACAGGGGGGTCGGTCTATGGCTACACCTTC. Its translation is CASKFTGGSVYGYTF.

The chain recombines TRBV9 with TRBJ1-4, with 9 bases identical to TRBD1. Looked up from germline, CDR1 is SGDLS and CDR2 is YYNGEE. After removal of 0 bases from V and 4 bases from J, the junction contained 1 base not matched to a gene. This CDR3 contains 15 residues. Written as DNA, the CDR3 is TGTGCCAGCAGCGTAGAGGACAGGGGTAATGAAAAACTGTTTTTT. Its translation is CASSVEDRGNEKLFF.

This clone has a handful of counts. The V call is TRBV27, the J call TRBJ1-5; weak D call: TRBD1 (6 bases). The germline V and J ends were trimmed by 5 bases and 1 base, with 12 bases remaining between them. This CDR3 has 15 amino acids. From germline, CDR1 is MNHEY and CDR2 SMNVEV (reference sequence). The CDR3 loop is CASSPLDRSNQPQHF. CDR3 sequence (DNA): TGTGCCAGCAGTCCCCTCGACAGGAGCAATCAGCCCCAGCATTTT.

This clone came up a few times. This sequence joins TRBV6-7 and TRBJ2-2, with 14 bases fitting TRBD2. TRBV6-7 is reported as an ORF; its role is uncertain. V lost 7 bases, J lost 2 bases, and 9 bases stayed unmatched. The CDR3 is made up of 18 amino acids. CDR3 DNA sequence: TGTGCCAGCATCCTACTCGGACTAGCGGGGGGAAACACCGGGGAGCTGTTTTTT. Its protein product is CASILLGLAGGNTGELFF.

The J gene is TRBJ2-2, the V gene TRBV11-2, with 7 bases identical to TRBD1. CDR3 length: 13 amino acids. After removal of 7 bases from V and 8 bases from J, the junction contained 7 bases not matched to a gene. Germline V gene lookup returns CDR1 SGHAT and CDR2 FQNNGV. CDR3 nucleotide sequence: TGTGCCAGCACCAGAGGGGGCCTGGGGGAGCTGTTTTTT. Amino acid sequence: CASTRGGLGELFF.

This clone has only one observation. V is TRBV27 and J is TRBJ1-1, with D perhaps TRBD1 (5 bases). V lost 2 bases and J lost 4, with 11 bases in between. The CDR3 is made up of 14 amino acids. CDR1 is MNHEY, CDR2 SMNVEV, per germline (reference sequence). The CDR3 sequence is CASSLRGVITEAFF. DNA for the CDR3: TGTGCCAGCAGTTTACGGGGGGTGATCACTGAAGCTTTCTTT.

This sequence joins TRBV5-4 and TRBJ1-6, with a weak D call TRBD1 (6 bases). This CDR3 region has 16 residues. CDR1 is SGHNT and CDR2 is YYREEE in the germline V gene (reference sequence). Trimming removed 1 base from V and 6 bases from J, with 14 bases in between. The DNA of the CDR3 is TGTGCCAGCAGCTTGTATCAGGGGTTGGGTAATTCACCCCTCCACTTT. It codes for CASSLYQGLGNSPLHF.

This sequence joins TRBV19 and TRBJ2-4; TRBD1 is a possible D gene (6 bases). CDR3 size: 17 residues. Germline CDR1 reads LNHDA; CDR2 reads SQIVND (reference sequence). Trimming removed 3 bases at V and 0 bases at J, with 15 bases between. CDR3 residues: CASSIGSGALAKNIQYF. The CDR3 nucleotides read TGTGCCAGTAGTATCGGGTCAGGGGCCCTAGCCAAAAACATTCAGTACTTC. The complete variable domain, with remaining parts taken from reference TRBV19 and TRBJ2-4, reads DGGITQSPKYLFRKEGQNVTLSCEQNLNHDAMYWYRQDPGQGLRLIYYSQIVNDFQKGDIAEGYSVSREKKESFPLTVTSAQKNPTAFYLCASSIGSGALAKNIQYFGAGTRLSVL.

The J gene is TRBJ1-5, the V gene TRBV12-3 or TRBV12-4, with no clear D. Trimming left V 10 bases short and J 5 bases short, with 9 bases between. The CDR3 covers 11 residues. CDR3 protein: CATGSHQPQHF. CDR3 DNA sequence: TGTGCCACCGGGAGCCATCAGCCCCAGCATTTT.